This T cell receptor (beta chain) is drawn from a study of radiation and T cells in renal cell carcinoma. With 10 bases removed from V and 0 bases from J, the gap between germline ends came to 12 bases. The germline V gene has CDR1 LNHDA and CDR2 SQIVND (reference sequence). The CDR3 runs 13 residues. Sample time point: blood 4 weeks post-SBRT, at nephrectomy. Specified treatment: 15 Gy SBRT to primary tumor, nephrectomy 4 weeks later. Method: immunoSEQ multiplex PCR; TCRdb's copy keeps in-frame clones and lacks some. This table holds just under 150,000 clones, approximately 86% found once. The chain links TRBV19 to TRBJ1-1, with D possibly matching TRBD1 (6 bases). The sample here was blood, taken from a patient whose treatment included radiotherapy and nephrectomy. The receptor comes from a woman between 45 and 65 years old with renal cell carcinoma. The CDR3 is CANTGKMNTEAFF. CDR3 coding DNA: TGTGCCAATACAGGGAAAATGAACACTGAAGCTTTCTTT.